This TCR beta chain was identified in a study of T cells in localized non-small cell lung cancer (TCRdb year 2020). Notes on the research overall: The study examined T cell repertoires in a few hundred patients with early-stage NSCLC and compared tumors with uninvolved tumor-adjacent lungs. All 240 or so NSCLC patients in the cohort were treatment-naive and had localized lung tumors that were resected. The mean age of the NSCLC patients was roughly 70 years, with 130 or so men and 107 women.

Clipping removes 7 bases from V and 6 bases from J, with 10 as the unmatched junction base count. From a lookup of the germline V gene, CDR1 and CDR2 are SNHLY and FYNNEI. Spanning cysteine to phenylalanine, the CDR3 consists of 16 amino acids. Of the read, only the CDR3 DNA is kept; its 48 bases are in frame from base 1. At diagnosis, tumor, uninvolved tumor-adjacent lung and peripheral blood were collected and then preserved as a mix of FFPE and fresh-frozen material. For TCR repertoire profiling, blood samples were analyzed in the form of peripheral blood mononuclear cells. This clone was detected a few times. What this receptor recognizes is not known. Qualities for individual bases were not recorded, and no much larger clone is one base off. TCR beta CDR3 regions were sequenced from DNA using the immunoSEQ Assay. Per the authors' processing: T cell density was computed as TCR beta template counts normalized to usable DNA estimated by amplifying housekeeping genes. Richness was estimated using the preseqR package, with extrapolation to 400,000 templates for PBMC samples and to 120,000 templates for tissue samples. Clonality was taken to be one minus Pielou's evenness. To identify tissue-enriched TCRs, differential abundance testing was run on productive amino-acid clonotypes with a minimum total count of 5 and an alpha of 0.1. The Jaccard Index and the Morisita Overlap Index were used to measure repertoire overlap between compartments. GLIPH grouped TCR beta CDR3s together with public tetramer-defined viral CDR3s, and a viral motif had to include at least three viral sequences and also show V-gene enrichment. Held by TCRdb, this immuneACCESS table contains in-frame sequences only and omits some clones. Under half of the omission traces to an unresolved V gene where checked; the cause of the rest is unknown. D and trimming were read from the DNA, whereas the V and J calls and clone size are those reported in that table. The sample yields around 100,000 clones; approximately 90% were counted once. The top ten hold 15% of the sample.

Results the study describes overall, beyond this receptor: Because the study design was exploratory, TCR variables were selected using unadjusted p-values without false-discovery rate correction. The highest T cell clonality was observed in uninvolved tumor-adjacent lung, where clonality exceeded that of tumor, suggesting that antigenic responses were more focused in uninvolved tumor-adjacent lung. Because multi-region sequencing of the tumors was not done, intratumor heterogeneity could not be ruled out. Of the top 100 tumor clones, a median of 57 were detected in paired uninvolved adjacent lung; around 30 were also among that lung's top 100. Higher T cell density in blood was associated with longer overall survival, whereas higher clonality in adjacent lung was associated with shorter survival.

This TCR was sampled from a man aged 40 to 75 with stage I squamous cell lung carcinoma. The rearrangement joined TRBV2 to TRBJ2-2; 11 middle bases align to TRBD2. The sequencing here drew on peripheral blood, taken before any cancer treatment. The sequenced DNA is TGTGCCAGCATTATGTTTGGGACTAGCGGATCCGGGGAGCTGTTTTTT. This translates into CASIMFGTSGSGELFF.